Included here is one T cell receptor beta chain sequence, with context. Its antigen remains unknown. V shed 5 bases, J shed 7 bases, and the junction held 9 bases outside the gene matches. Germline V gene lookup returns CDR1 SGHNT and CDR2 YENEEA. This CDR3 spans 15 amino acids. This sample was included in a study of cytomegalovirus exposure and HLA in healthy donors. Study conclusions and caveats: A later analysis linked a missense variant in DCLRE1C to the trimming of TCR beta V and J genes.

Primers included in the PCR were 60 Vbeta and 13 Jbeta primers. Some clones are missing from TCRdb's copy, which holds only in-frame ones; the method was immunoSEQ multiplex PCR. The sample holds a few hundred thousand clones, 75% to 85% seen once. The receptor was derived from a girl aged 2 to 10 in good health and CMV-seronegative. The V and J genes are TRBV11-3 and TRBJ2-2, with 8 bases fitting TRBD2. The sequenced material came from PBMCs. CDR3 sequence (DNA): TGTGCCAGCAGCCTCTCCCGGGAGGGCGGCGGGGAGCTGTTTTTT. Its translation: CASSLSREGGGELFF.